These 7 T cell receptor beta chains originate from one sample sequenced in a study of blood T cell repertoires in COVID-19. The table came from immunoSEQ multiplex PCR; TCRdb's copy has only in-frame clones and leaves some out. This table holds over 150,000 clones, roughly nine tenths found once. The sequenced sample consisted of PBMCs or T cells enriched from blood (not recorded which). The receptors shown here come from a woman between 45 and 65 years old who had recovered from COVID-19.

The chain couples TRBV7-2 to TRBJ1-1; D is perhaps TRBD1 (6 bases). V gave up 6 bases and J gave up 1 base, with 12 bases separating them. This CDR3 spans 14 amino acids. The germline V gene has CDR1 SGHTA and CDR2 FQGNSA. For the CDR3, the DNA is TGTGCCAGCAGACGTGGGGGCACGAACACTGAAGCTTTCTTT. It codes for CASRRGGTNTEAFF.

V gene TRBV7-9 combines with J gene TRBJ2-7; 7 bases match TRBD1. The germline CDR1 and CDR2 sequences are SEHNR and FQNEAQ (reference sequence). V was pared by 4 bases and J by 3 bases, with 12 bases of the junction left unmatched. The CDR3 length is 16 residues. In DNA form, the CDR3 reads TGTGCCAGCAGCTCACCTACTAGACAGGGATTCTACGAGCAGTACTTC. It specifies CASSSPTRQGFYEQYF.

The genes are TRBV11-2 and TRBJ1-1; TRBD1 is a possible D gene (5 bases). This CDR3 region has 17 residues. The V and J ends lost 5 bases and 11 bases respectively, with 30 bases between them. CDR1 SGHAT and CDR2 FQNNGV come from the germline V gene. Here the CDR3 reads CASSLYTSSRAKDNAFF. The CDR3 DNA is TGTGCCAGCAGCCTCTACACCAGTTCACGAGCCAAGGACAATGCTTTCTTT.

V and J are TRBV7-6 and TRBJ2-7; D perhaps matches TRBD2 (7 bases). The CDR3 length is 13 residues. V lost 5 bases and J lost 4, with 12 bases in between. Looked up from germline, CDR1 is SGHVS and CDR2 is FNYEAQ. CDR3 amino acids: CASSGGRGYEQYF. Written as DNA, the CDR3 is TGTGCCAGCAGCGGAGGGAGGGGGTACGAGCAGTACTTC.

The chain joins TRBV11-2 to TRBJ1-4, with D uncertain. In germline, CDR1 is SGHAT, CDR2 FQNNGV. CDR3 length equals 14 residues. V was shortened by 4 bases and J by 5 bases, with 11 bases between the two germline ends. The CDR3 here is CASSSAPGNEKLFF. Written as DNA, the CDR3 is TGTGCCAGCAGCTCGGCCCCCGGGAATGAAAAACTGTTTTTT.

V is TRBV11-2 and J is TRBJ2-1; maybe TRBD1 (5 bases). Germline V gene lookup returns CDR1 SGHAT and CDR2 FQNNGV. The CDR3 has 14 residues. Trimming pared 1 base from V and 8 bases from J, leaving 12 bases between. DNA of the CDR3: TGTGCCAGCAGCTTAGGTGTAGGGGCGGATGAGCAGTTCTTC. It is translated as CASSLGVGADEQFF.

This rearrangement joins TRBV19 to TRBJ2-2; D remains unclear. V shed 5 bases and J shed 10 bases, with 17 bases lying between them. Germline V gives CDR1 LNHDA, CDR2 SQIVND (reference sequence). The CDR3 is 14 residues long. CDR3 sequence: CASSLVGRGTELFF. DNA of the CDR3: TGTGCCAGTAGTTTAGTCGGCCGAGGAACGGAGCTGTTTTTT.